Sequencing of this T cell receptor beta chain was carried out in a study of OX40 agonist ivuxolimab in advanced cancers. About the investigation overall: The costimulatory receptor OX40 (CD134) was targeted by ivuxolimab, a fully human IgG2 agonistic monoclonal antibody. Intravenous ivuxolimab was administered to patients every 2 weeks at six dose levels: 0.01, 0.1, 0.3, 1.5, 3 and 10 mg/kg. Of the 50 to 55 patients in dose escalation, about 20 had hepatocellular carcinoma, about 15 had melanoma, 9 had renal cell carcinoma and 9 had head and neck cancer. In the dose-escalation cohort, approximately 82% of patients were male, and the mean age was approximately 55 years, with a range of about 23 to 85. Prior anti-PD-1, anti-PD-L1 or anti-CTLA-4 therapy was permitted, and 30% to 45% of dose-escalation patients had received checkpoint inhibitors. Partial responses were achieved by three dose-escalation patients, of whom one had hepatocellular carcinoma and two had cutaneous melanoma. The point of sequencing TCRbeta in the periphery was to test whether ivuxolimab changed TCR sequence diversity and drove clonal T-cell expansion. The monotherapy dose-escalation portion (N ≈ 52 patients) of the phase I ivuxolimab trial is reported in the paper.

Turning to this clone: What antigen it recognizes has not been identified. There are no base qualities to consult, and no much larger clone falls within one base.

To sequence the TCRbeta CDR3 region, genomic DNA was isolated from the sorted cells. The immunoSEQ Assay was used to sequence the TCRbeta CDR3 regions. This immuneACCESS table, as held by TCRdb, lists in-frame sequences with V and J called but not all clones. Of the missing ones, under half trace to an unresolved V gene in checked studies; the others have no known cause. This sample holds under 45,000 clones; approximately 80% were observed only once. The top ten constitute around 20% of the sample. The trial excluded patients who had a history of autoimmune disease or who were on systemic immunosuppression. Peripheral blood for TCR sequencing was drawn from every dose cohort at baseline, at cycle 4 day 1 and at cycle 7 day 1. Samples were obtained from an open-label, multicenter, first-in-human phase I dose-escalation trial of ivuxolimab. The trial enrolled adults with locally advanced or metastatic head and neck squamous cell, hepatocellular, melanoma or renal cell carcinoma. Before TCR sequencing, CD4+ T cells and CD8+ T cells from peripheral blood were sorted into separate populations.

CDR3 length: 13 amino acids, cysteine to phenylalanine. Solely the CDR3 DNA is kept, with 39 bases framed from the first base. As encoded in the germline V gene, CDR1 is MDHEN while CDR2 is SYDVKM. Relative to germline, V is 10 bases shorter and J is 4 bases shorter, with 14 bases between their ends. The study at large found these results: Antigen specificity was not determined for the clonally expanded peripheral T cells. After ivuxolimab, expanded clones were on average more numerous among CD8+ T cells than among CD4+ T cells. In partial responders in the 0.1-3.0 mg/kg groups, normalized peripheral clonal expansion was found to be among the lowest, especially among CD8+ T cells. Low levels of normalized T-cell clonal expansion were also seen in some nonresponding patients. At doses of 0.1 to 3.0 mg/kg, clonal expansion of both CD4+ and CD8+ blood T cells was observed from baseline to week 6.

The specimen was CD4+ or CD8+ T cells sorted from blood, collected in a trial of the OX40 agonist ivuxolimab. The source is an adult with an advanced solid tumor such as melanoma, head and neck, liver or kidney cancer. The sequence joins TRBV28 to TRBJ1-5; TRBD1 might be the D gene, on 5 matching bases. The sequence in DNA is TGTGCCATCGGAACGGCAGGGAATCAGCCCCAGCATTTT. Its amino acids are CAIGTAGNQPQHF.